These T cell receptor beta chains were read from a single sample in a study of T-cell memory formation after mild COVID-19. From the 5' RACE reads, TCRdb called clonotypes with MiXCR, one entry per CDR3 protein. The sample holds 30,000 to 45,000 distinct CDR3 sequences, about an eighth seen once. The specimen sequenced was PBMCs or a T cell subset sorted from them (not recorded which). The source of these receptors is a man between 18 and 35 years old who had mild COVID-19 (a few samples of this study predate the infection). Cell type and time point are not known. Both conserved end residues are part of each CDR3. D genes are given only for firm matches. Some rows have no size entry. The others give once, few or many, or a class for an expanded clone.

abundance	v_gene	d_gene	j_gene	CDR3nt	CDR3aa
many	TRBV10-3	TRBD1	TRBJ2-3	TGTGCCATCACCGACAGGGATACAGATACGCAGTATTTT	CAITDRDTDTQYF
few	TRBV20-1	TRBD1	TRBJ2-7	TGCAGTGCTAGAGGCCCTGGGGACAGCCACTACGAGCAGTACTTC	CSARGPGDSHYEQYF
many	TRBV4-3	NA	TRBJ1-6	TGCGCCAGCAGCCCGGGTGGGGACCGGAATTCACCCCTCCACTTT	CASSPGGDRNSPLHF
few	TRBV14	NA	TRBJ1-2	TGTGCCAGCAGCCGGGACACACACTATGGCTACACCTTC	CASSRDTHYGYTF
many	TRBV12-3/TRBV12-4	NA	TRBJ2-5	TGTGCCAGCAGCCGTCAGGCCCAGTACTTC	CASSRQAQYF
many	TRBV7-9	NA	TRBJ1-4	TGTGCCAGCAGAACGACAAGGGCTAGGGGTGAAAAACTGTTTTTT	CASRTTRARGEKLFF
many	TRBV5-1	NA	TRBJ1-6	TGCGCCAGCAGCTTGGAGGCTGGGGGGAGTTATTCACCCCTCCACTTT	CASSLEAGGSYSPLHF
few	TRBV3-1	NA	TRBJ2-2	TGTGCCAGCAGTGACTGGCGGCCTGATACCGGGGAGCTGTTTTTT	CASSDWRPDTGELFF
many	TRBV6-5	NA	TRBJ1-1	TGTGCCAGCAGTGATCACAGGGCCTCGAACACTGAAGCTTTCTTT	CASSDHRASNTEAFF
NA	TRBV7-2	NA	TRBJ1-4	TGTGCCAGCAGCCCCAGACCAACCCAGGGTGAAAAACTGTTTTTT	CASSPRPTQGEKLFF
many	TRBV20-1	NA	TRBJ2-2	TGCAGTGCTAGAGGAAATACTCGGTCGAACACCGGGGAGCTGTTTTTT	CSARGNTRSNTGELFF
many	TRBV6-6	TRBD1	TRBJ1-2	TGTGCCAGCATCGCAGGGGACAGATATGGCTACACCTTC	CASIAGDRYGYTF
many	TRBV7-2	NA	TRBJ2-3	TGTGCCAGCAGTATCCCTCTAGATACGCAGTATTTT	CASSIPLDTQYF
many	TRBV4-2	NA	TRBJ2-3	TGTGCCAGCAGCCAAGATAAAAGGGCAGCACGTTTCAGCACAGATACGCAGTATTTT	CASSQDKRAARFSTDTQYF
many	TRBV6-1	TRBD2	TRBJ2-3	TGTGCCAGCAGTGGACTAGCGGGGGGGCCAGATACGCAGTATTTT	CASSGLAGGPDTQYF
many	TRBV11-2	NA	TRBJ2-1	TGTGCCAGCAGCTTAGAAGTGAAACCTTACAATGAGCAGTTCTTC	CASSLEVKPYNEQFF
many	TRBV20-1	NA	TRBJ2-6	TGCAGTGCTAGAGCCCGGTATTCTGGGGCCAACGTCCTGACTTTC	CSARARYSGANVLTF
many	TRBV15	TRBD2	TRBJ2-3	TGTGCCACCAGCTCTTACCTAGCGGGGATCACAGATACGCAGTATTTT	CATSSYLAGITDTQYF
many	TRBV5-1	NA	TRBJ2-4	TGCGCCAGCAGCGTACTAGGAGGAAACATTCAGTACTTC	CASSVLGGNIQYF
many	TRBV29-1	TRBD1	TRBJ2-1	TGCAGCGGGACAGGGGGAGCGAAAGGTCAGTTCTTC	CSGTGGAKGQFF
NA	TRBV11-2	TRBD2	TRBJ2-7	TGTGCCAGCAGCTTGGGGCGACTAGCGGTTACCTACGAGCAGTACTTC	CASSLGRLAVTYEQYF
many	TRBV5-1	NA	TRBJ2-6	TGCGCCAGCAACCAGGGAGGTGGGGCCAACGTCCTGACTTTC	CASNQGGGANVLTF
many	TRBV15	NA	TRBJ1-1	TGTGCCACCAGCAGACTGGCTACCGCAGGGGACACTGAAGCTTTCTTT	CATSRLATAGDTEAFF